This T cell receptor (beta chain) was identified in a study of CD8 T cells in Susac syndrome. Trimming removed 0 bases from V and 4 bases from J, with 10 bases in between. The CDR3 runs to 15 residues. Germline-derived CDR1 and CDR2 are SGHAT and FQNNGV. Negative isolation was applied to CD8+ and CD4+ T cells, and FACS enrichment was applied to TEMRA cells. The RNA input was roughly 0.45 to 1 ug, and it was reverse transcribed with random hexamers. TCRdb analysed the immunoSEQ multiplex PCR reads with MiXCR anew, one entry per CDR3 protein. The repertoire consists of approximately 190,000 distinct CDR3 sequences, with 95% occurring once and the leading ten covering roughly 0.093%.

Sequencing used CD4+ T cells from PBMCs. The V call is TRBV11-2, the J call TRBJ2-1; tentatively, D is TRBD1 or TRBD2 (5 bases each). The source of this sequence is a human donor with Susac syndrome. In nucleotides, the CDR3 is TGTGCCAGCAGCTTAGATCAGGGAGCGTACAATGAGCAGTTCTTC. Translation gives CASSLDQGAYNEQFF.